Presented here are 20 T cell receptor beta chains from one specimen sequenced in a study of cytotoxic CD8 clonotypes in ibrutinib-treated CLL. Libraries were prepared by immunoSEQ multiplex PCR; TCRdb keeps only in-frame clonotypes and omits some of them. The data contain roughly 160,000 clones, around 80% of them seen just once; the ten biggest clones take up about 5%. The source was PBMCs, collected after 24 months of ibrutinib treatment. These receptors came from a human donor with chronic lymphocytic leukemia.

This chain joins TRBV14 and TRBJ2-2; weak D call: TRBD2 (6 bases). V was trimmed by 1 base and J by 6 bases, leaving 18 bases between them. The germline V gene has CDR1 SGHDN and CDR2 FVKESK. The CDR3 has 17 amino acids. The CDR3 loop reads CASSQGKTSNNPGELFF. Written as DNA, the CDR3 is TGTGCCAGCAGCCAAGGGAAGACTAGTAATAACCCCGGGGAGCTGTTTTTT. Looking up the rest from reference TRBV14 and TRBJ2-2 gives the full variable domain: EAGVTQFPSHSVIEKGQTVTLRCDPISGHDNLYWYRRVMGKEIKFLLHFVKESKQDESGMPNNRFLAERTGGTYSTLKVQPAELEDSGVYFCASSQGKTSNNPGELFFGEGSRLTVL.

The V and J genes are TRBV30 and TRBJ2-6; 7 nucleotides agree with TRBD1. The CDR3 consists of 15 residues. From germline, CDR1 is GTSNPN and CDR2 SVGIG (reference sequence). After removal of 3 bases from V and 4 bases from J, the junction contained 6 bases not matched to a gene. The CDR3 DNA follows: TGTGCCTGGAGGGAACAGGGGACCGGGGCCAACGTCCTGACTTTC. Translating it yields CAWREQGTGANVLTF. Together with reference TRBV30 and TRBJ2-6, the CDR3 gives the full variable domain: SQTIHQWPATLVQPVGSPLSLECTVEGTSNPNLYWYRQAAGRGLQLLFYSVGIGQISSEVPQNLSASRPQDRQFILSSKKLLLSDSGFYLCAWREQGTGANVLTFGAGSRLTVL.

This chain links TRBV9 with TRBJ2-5, with D perhaps matching TRBD2 (6 bases). Germline CDR1 is SGDLS and CDR2 is YYNGEE. The ends were cut back, 0 bases at V and 0 bases at J, with 6 bases in the middle. The length of the CDR3 is 14 residues. CDR3 coding DNA: TGTGCCAGCAGCGTAGGGACTAACCAAGAGACCCAGTACTTC. Amino acid sequence: CASSVGTNQETQYF.

The J gene is TRBJ1-2, the V gene TRBV4-1, with D possibly TRBD1 on 5 matching bases. This CDR3 is built from 14 residues. The V and J ends lost 0 bases and 8 bases respectively, with 13 bases between them. Germline V gene data show CDR1 as MGHRA and CDR2 as YSYEKL. DNA for the CDR3: TGCGCCAGCAGCCAAGAGGGGCGGCGCGGGGGCTACACCTTC. As protein: CASSQEGRRGGYTF.

A remark on this clone: Other DNA sequences within the sample encode an identical CDR3. The chain is built from TRBV20-1 and TRBJ2-7; unclear D gene. V lost 5 bases to trimming and J lost 1 base, with 3 bases between them. CDR1 is DFQATT, CDR2 SNEGSKA, per germline (reference sequence). CDR3 length equals 10 residues. This CDR3 is CSALSYEQYF. CDR3 nucleotides: TGCAGTGCTTTATCCTACGAGCAGTACTTC.

The chain links TRBV19 to TRBJ2-2; TRBD1 is a possible D gene (5 bases). The CDR3 has 17 amino acids. The V end was cut by 3 bases, the J end by 4 bases, with 18 bases between. Germline CDR1 and CDR2: LNHDA and SQIVND (reference sequence). CDR3 nucleotide sequence: TGTGCCAGTAGTATGATAGGACAACGAAGATTCACCGGGGAGCTGTTTTTT. It yields the protein CASSMIGQRRFTGELFF.

Only a few counts were recorded for this clone. V is TRBV5-5 and J is TRBJ1-2, with TRBD1 as a possible D gene (5 bases). The CDR3 is made up of 19 amino acids. CDR1 and CDR2 (germline): SGHKS, YYEKEE (reference sequence). Trimming left V 0 bases short and J 2 bases short, with 23 bases between. CDR3 protein: CASSLGVGGGTLRNYGYTF. The CDR3 nucleotides are TGTGCCAGCAGCTTGGGGGTTGGCGGGGGAACCCTCCGAAACTATGGCTACACCTTC. Together with reference TRBV5-5 and TRBJ1-2, the CDR3 gives the full variable domain: DAGVTQSPTHLIKTRGQQVTLRCSPISGHKSVSWYQQVLGQGPQFIFQYYEKEERGRGNFPDRFSARQFPNYSSELNVNALLLGDSALYLCASSLGVGGGTLRNYGYTFGSGTRLTVV.

The chain carries TRBV6-1 and TRBJ2-3; 11 bases match TRBD1. Trimming at V came to 6 bases and at J to 4 bases, leaving 3 bases not matched to a gene. CDR3 length: 14 amino acids. The germline V gene has CDR1 MNHNS and CDR2 SASEGT. The chain's CDR3 is CASRRTGGADTQYF. DNA of the CDR3: TGTGCCAGCAGGAGGACAGGGGGCGCAGATACGCAGTATTTT.

V gene TRBV7-9 combines with J gene TRBJ1-4; weak D call: TRBD1 (5 bases). Looked up from germline, CDR1 is SEHNR and CDR2 is FQNEAQ (reference sequence). This CDR3 region has 17 residues. V lost 2 bases, J lost 5 bases, and 18 bases lay in between. The CDR3 region is CASSLIPGGWRNEKLFF. CDR3 DNA sequence: TGTGCCAGCAGCTTAATACCGGGGGGTTGGCGGAATGAAAAACTGTTTTTT.

The rearrangement joins TRBV5-1 to TRBJ2-7; D possibly uses TRBD1 or TRBD2 (5 bases each). This CDR3 region has 14 residues. Trimming removed 4 bases from V and 1 base from J, with 12 bases in between. The germline V gene has CDR1 SGHRS and CDR2 YFSETQ. The CDR3 region has the DNA TGCGCCAGCAGCCGTATGGGACCGTCCTACGAGCAGTACTTC. Amino acid sequence: CASSRMGPSYEQYF.

The V call is TRBV7-9, the J call TRBJ1-1, with D tentatively TRBD1 (6 bases). With 5 bases removed from V and 1 base from J, the gap between germline ends came to 14 bases. The V gene's germline CDR1 is SEHNR and CDR2 FQNEAQ (reference sequence). This CDR3 has 15 amino acids. CDR3 loop: CASSQGSGRNTEAFF. The CDR3 DNA sequence: TGTGCCAGCAGCCAGGGGTCGGGACGGAACACTGAAGCTTTCTTT.

The chain links TRBV27 to TRBJ1-2; tentative D call: TRBD1 (5 bases). V dropped 4 bases and J dropped 7 bases, with 13 bases sitting between them. Germline CDR1 is MNHEY and CDR2 is SMNVEV (reference sequence). The CDR3 has 13 residues. The CDR3 is CASSSDWGSGYTF. The DNA of the CDR3 is TGTGCCAGCAGTTCCGACTGGGGGTCTGGCTACACCTTC.

The rearrangement links TRBV30 to TRBJ1-1; 11 nucleotides match TRBD1. In germline, CDR1 is GTSNPN, CDR2 SVGIG (reference sequence). The CDR3 has 16 amino acids. V trimming: 4 bases; J trimming: 4 bases; junction bases outside the gene matches: 11. CDR3 in DNA: TGTGCCTGGACCCCGTTTGGACAGGGGGCATCCACTGAAGCTTTCTTT. It encodes CAWTPFGQGASTEAFF.

J is TRBJ2-3 and V is TRBV19; 7 bases map to TRBD1. This CDR3 is 15 amino acids long. The V segment lost 4 bases and the J segment 2 bases; nucleotides outside the gene matches: 6. The germline gives CDR1 LNHDA, CDR2 SQIVND (reference sequence). As DNA, the CDR3 is TGTGCCAGTAGTACTTCGACAGGGCACACAGATACGCAGTATTTT. Translation gives CASSTSTGHTDTQYF.

The gene calls are TRBV9 and TRBJ2-1, with D uncertain. CDR1 and CDR2 from the germline V gene are SGDLS and YYNGEE. The CDR3 has 13 amino acids. Trimming cost V 3 bases and J 1 base, with 5 bases left between them. CDR3 region: CASSGKSYNEQFF. The CDR3 DNA reads TGTGCCAGCAGCGGAAAATCCTACAATGAGCAGTTCTTC.

This clone was counted a few times. The rearrangement uses TRBV27 and TRBJ2-2; D unclear. V gave up 3 bases and J gave up 3 bases, with 8 bases separating them. This CDR3 region has 14 residues. The germline CDR1 and CDR2 sequences are MNHEY and SMNVEV (reference sequence). Written as DNA, the CDR3 is TGTGCCAGCAGTTTTAGCAGATACACCGGGGAGCTGTTTTTT. This translates into CASSFSRYTGELFF.

The genes are TRBV6-5 and TRBJ1-1; D might be TRBD1 (6 bases). The CDR3 runs to 14 residues. Germline assignment: CDR1 MNHEY and CDR2 SVGAGI. The V and J ends lost 2 bases and 3 bases respectively, with 10 bases between them. The CDR3 region has the DNA TGTGCCAGCAGTTACCGGAACAGGGACACTGAAGCTTTCTTT. It encodes CASSYRNRDTEAFF.

This chain joins TRBV11-1 and TRBJ1-2; possibly TRBD1 for D (6 bases). CDR1 and CDR2 from the germline V gene are SGHAT and FQDESV (reference sequence). Deletions cut 5 bases from V and 0 bases from J, with 13 bases between. The CDR3 contains 15 residues. CDR3 sequence reads: CASSVQGYSNYGYTF. In nucleotides, the CDR3 is TGTGCCAGCAGCGTCCAGGGGTACTCTAACTATGGCTACACCTTC.

This clone has a single count. The rearrangement links TRBV9 to TRBJ2-3, with 8 positions matching TRBD2. This CDR3 region has 14 residues. J gave up 3 bases and V 7 bases, and 7 bases lay outside the gene matches. Germline CDR1 reads SGDLS; CDR2 reads YYNGEE. The CDR3 DNA follows: TGTGCCAGCGGTAGCGGGGAAAGAACAGATACGCAGTATTTT. It specifies CASGSGERTDTQYF.

Regarding this clone: Because the CDR3's place on the DNA is in doubt, the DNA is left out and the CDR3 is given as listed by TCRdb. The chain combines TRBV30 with TRBJ1-1; the table's D call, TRBD1, was not checked against the DNA. Germline V gives CDR1 GTSNPN, CDR2 SVGIG (reference sequence). The CDR3 is 16 residues long, counting both termini. CDR3 protein: CAWSVFLWLRVGEAFF.